Listed below are T cell receptor beta chains from one sample, sequenced in a study of shared clonotypes between healthy human individuals. The assay was immunoSEQ multiplex PCR, and TCRdb's table has in-frame clones only and misses some. The sample carries around 1,100,000 clones, 77% recorded once. The specimen was memory CD4+ T cells from PBMCs. The receptors shown here come from a man younger than 30 in good health. Some clones in this sample may be carry-over from other donors' samples. CDR3s include the opening cysteine and the closing phenylalanine or tryptophan. The order of the fields is J gene, V gene, clone size, D gene, CDR3 DNA, CDR3 protein. D genes are given only for firm matches. The size of a clone is reported for some rows only, either as once, few or many, or as a class for expanded clones.

TRBJ2-3 TRBV28 - TRBD1 TGTGCCAGCAGGGGACAGGGAGGTAGCACAGATACGCAGTATTTT CASRGQGGSTDTQYF
TRBJ1-2 TRBV25-1 - TRBD1 TGTGCCAGCAGTGAACGACAGGGATACTATGGCTACACCTTC CASSERQGYYGYTF
TRBJ2-7 TRBV5-6 - - TGTGCCAGCAGACCGACCGGGACACCTAACTACGAGCAGTACTTC CASRPTGTPNYEQYF
TRBJ1-3 TRBV30 - - TGTGCCTGGAGTGTACACGGGGGTCCGGAAAACACCATATATTTT CAWSVHGGPENTIYF
TRBJ2-1 TRBV29-1 - - TGCAGCGTCGGGGTCTACAATGAGCAGTTCTTC CSVGVYNEQFF
TRBJ2-5 TRBV28 - - TGTGCCACTAAACCAGAAGAGACCCAGTACTTC CATKPEETQYF
TRBJ2-5 TRBV2 - TRBD1 TGTGCCAGCAGAGCAGGGACAGGGAGAGAGACCCAGTACTTC CASRAGTGRETQYF
TRBJ1-2 TRBV2 - - TGTGCCAGCAGTGTTAAGTTCATGGGCTACACCTTC CASSVKFMGYTF
TRBJ1-2 TRBV7-2 - - TGTGCCAGCAGCTTGGACCCTTCCTATGGCTACACCTTC CASSLDPSYGYTF
TRBJ2-3 TRBV28 - - TGTGCCAGCACCGCATTCATGGAGCAGTATTTT CASTAFMEQYF
TRBJ2-1 TRBV6-5 - TRBD1 TGTGCCAGCAGTTACCGGGACAGGGGCTACAATGAGCAGTTCTTC CASSYRDRGYNEQFF
TRBJ2-1 TRBV2 - - TGTGCCAGCAGTGAACAGGGGGAGGGTGAGCAGTTCTTC CASSEQGEGEQFF
TRBJ2-3 TRBV28 many - TGTGCCAGCAGTTTGCCGAAGGGCACAGATACGCAGTATTTT CASSLPKGTDTQYF
TRBJ2-5 TRBV9 few TRBD2 TGTGCCAGCAGCGTAGCACTAGCGGGTAATGGCCAAGAGACCCAGTACTTC CASSVALAGNGQETQYF
TRBJ1-2 TRBV6-5 - - TGTGCCAGCAGTTCTGGGGTCGAATACTATGGCTACACCTTC CASSSGVEYYGYTF
TRBJ2-3 TRBV18 - - TGTGCCAGCTCACCACAGGGCCTGACCCTCACAGATACGCAGTATTTT CASSPQGLTLTDTQYF
TRBJ2-5 TRBV29-1 few TRBD2 TGCAGCGTTTGGACTAGCGGGAGGGCCGGTGAGACCCAGTACTTC CSVWTSGRAGETQYF
TRBJ2-5 TRBV27 few - TGTGCCAGCAGATCCTTGGAGACCCAGTACTTC CASRSLETQYF
TRBJ2-7 TRBV7-3 - - TGTGCCAGCAGCCCAAAAAGGGGCGAGCAGTACTTC CASSPKRGEQYF
TRBJ2-1 TRBV29-1 once TRBD2 TGCAGCGTGGCGGGACTAGCGGGAATTTCGGGCTCCTACAATGAGCAGTTCTTC CSVAGLAGISGSYNEQFF
TRBJ1-5 TRBV2 - - TGTGCCAGCAGCCCCCGCTGGAGGGGATTCAATCAGCCCCAGCATTTT CASSPRWRGFNQPQHF
TRBJ2-7 TRBV28 - TRBD1 TGTGCCAGCAGTTTCCCCGGGGACAGTTCCTACGAGCAGTACTTC CASSFPGDSSYEQYF
TRBJ2-7 TRBV11-2 - - TGTGCCAGCAGCTTAGGACCAGGGGGGTCCTACGAGCAGTACTTC CASSLGPGGSYEQYF
TRBJ1-4 TRBV5-6 - - TGTGCCAGCAGCTCCCCTCGAGCGGGACCGGATGAAAAACTGTTTTTT CASSSPRAGPDEKLFF
TRBJ1-1 TRBV6-5 - - TGTGCCAGCAGTGCACAGGTGCCGAACACTGAAGCTTTCTTT CASSAQVPNTEAFF
TRBJ1-4 TRBV18 - - TGTGCCAGCTCACCGGAGGGTCCAACTAATGAAAAACTGTTTTTT CASSPEGPTNEKLFF
TRBJ1-2 TRBV6-1 - TRBD1 TGTGCCAGCAATACAGGGGGCAGCAATGGCTACACCTTC CASNTGGSNGYTF
TRBJ2-1 TRBV19 - - TGTGCCAGTAGTATAGATCATTCCTACAATGAGCAGTTCTTC CASSIDHSYNEQFF
TRBJ2-7 TRBV6-5 - TRBD2 TGTGCCAGCAGCCGGACTAGCGGACTAGGCTACGAGCAGTACTTC CASSRTSGLGYEQYF
TRBJ2-3 TRBV9 - - TGTGCCAGCAGCGTAGAGGAGGGAATCGCAGATACGCAGTATTTT CASSVEEGIADTQYF
TRBJ1-2 TRBV7-9 - - TGTGCCAGCAGCTTGTCCCAGGGTCACGGCTACACCTTC CASSLSQGHGYTF
TRBJ1-1 TRBV5-3 - - TGTGCCAGAAGCTGGACAGAGAACACTGAAGCTTTCTTT CARSWTENTEAFF
TRBJ1-1 TRBV6-4 - - TGTGCCAGCAGTGACGGAGGCCGAGCTTTCTTT CASSDGGRAFF
TRBJ2-1 TRBV29-1 few TRBD2 TGCAGCGTTGACGGGACTAGCAGGGATGAGCAGTTCTTC CSVDGTSRDEQFF
TRBJ1-2 TRBV6-5 few - TGTGCCAGCAGTTACCTCGACAGCTATGGCTACACCTTC CASSYLDSYGYTF
TRBJ1-1 TRBV7-2 - - TGTGCCAGCAGCCGAGTGGGCACTGAAGCTTTCTTT CASSRVGTEAFF
TRBJ2-5 TRBV7-2 - - TGTGCCAGCACCCCCCAGCGGGAGACCCAGTACTTC CASTPQRETQYF
TRBJ2-3 TRBV19 - TRBD2 TGTGCCAGTAGTCAGGGACTAGCGGGAGGTTCAGATACGCAGTATTTT CASSQGLAGGSDTQYF
TRBJ2-7 TRBV11-2 - TRBD1 TGTGCCAGCAGCTTAGGTGGGACAGGGCCCTACGAGCAGTACTTC CASSLGGTGPYEQYF
TRBJ2-1 TRBV2 - - TGTGCCAGCAGTGAAAACACTTACAATGAGCAGTTCTTC CASSENTYNEQFF
TRBJ1-5 TRBV19 - TRBD1 TGTGCCAGTAGTATAGACAGGGGGCGTCAGCCCCAGCATTTT CASSIDRGRQPQHF
TRBJ1-2 TRBV19 - - TGTGCCAGTAGTCCCGGACAGAGCTACTATGGCTACACCTTC CASSPGQSYYGYTF
TRBJ2-5 TRBV5-1 - TRBD1 TGCGCCAGCAGCCCCGGACAGGGGAGGATATTGGAGACCCAGTACTTC CASSPGQGRILETQYF
TRBJ2-7 TRBV28 - TRBD2 TGTGCCAGCAGGCCGGGACTAGCGGTTTACGAGCAGTACTTC CASRPGLAVYEQYF
TRBJ2-3 TRBV30 - - TGTGCCTGGAGTGAGGCAGGGGCAGATACGCAGTATTTT CAWSEAGADTQYF
TRBJ1-4 TRBV5-1 - TRBD1 TGCGCCAGCGGCCAGGGGACAGGGGTGCCTTCGGAAAAACTGTTTTTT CASGQGTGVPSEKLFF
TRBJ1-5 TRBV7-2 - - TGTGCCAGCAGCTCAGGGACGGGGGCTGGCAATCAGCCCCAGCATTTT CASSSGTGAGNQPQHF
TRBJ2-2 TRBV7-2 - TRBD1 TGTGCCAGCAGCCTACGACAGGGGAACACCGGGGAGCTGTTTTTT CASSLRQGNTGELFF
TRBJ2-7 TRBV4-2 - TRBD1 TGTGCCAGCAGCGAAGGACAGGGGTTCTACGAGCAGTACTTC CASSEGQGFYEQYF
TRBJ2-7 TRBV11-3 - TRBD2 TGTGCCAGCAGCTTTGGTGGTAGCGGGAGCTACGAGCAGTACTTC CASSFGGSGSYEQYF
TRBJ2-3 TRBV7-3 - - TGTGCCAGCAGCTTAAATTCCTACACAGATACGCAGTATTTT CASSLNSYTDTQYF
TRBJ1-1 TRBV2 - - TGTGCCAGCAGGAACAGCGCGAGGGGCACCACTGAAGCTTTCTTT CASRNSARGTTEAFF
TRBJ1-2 TRBV28 - - TGTGCCAGCAGCCTCCCTTTAGGGGGCTACACCTTC CASSLPLGGYTF
TRBJ2-5 TRBV29-1 once - TGCAGCGTTAGTTTCACTCAAGAGACCCAGTACTTC CSVSFTQETQYF